A selection of T cell receptor beta chains follows, all from one sample in a study of blood T cell repertoires in COVID-19. Profiled with immunoSEQ multiplex PCR; TCRdb holds only in-frame clones, not every one. The table shows approximately 450,000 clones, with more than 80% occurring only once. Sequencing was carried out using PBMCs or T cells enriched from blood (not recorded which). Receptors originate from a man aged 30 to 39 who had recovered from COVID-19. Both conserved end residues are part of each CDR3. A D gene is named only where the DNA matches it firmly. The size entry is marked missing in some rows and otherwise reads once, few, many or a size class.

TRBJ1-6 | TRBV7-2 | 14 | NA | NA | TGTGCCAGCAGCCGCGGCGGCTATAATTCACCCCTCCACTTT | CASSRGGYNSPLHF
TRBJ2-7 | TRBV7-9 | 13 | NA | NA | TGTGCCAGCAGCTTAGCGAGCGCGGGCGAGCAGTACTTC | CASSLASAGEQYF
TRBJ1-2 | TRBV2 | 14 | NA | TRBD1 | TGTGCCAGCAGGCGGGACAGTGCCTCCTATGGCTACACCTTC | CASRRDSASYGYTF
TRBJ1-1 | TRBV7-9 | 13 | NA | NA | TGTGCCAGCAGCATAGTAAGAGGCGCTGAAGCTTTCTTT | CASSIVRGAEAFF
TRBJ1-1 | TRBV28 | 16 | few | TRBD1 | TGTGCCAGCAGTTTAAGGGGACAGGGCTCGAACACTGAAGCTTTCTTT | CASSLRGQGSNTEAFF
TRBJ2-5 | TRBV6-5 | 13 | NA | NA | TGTGCCAGCATTGGGGCTAATCAAGAGACCCAGTACTTC | CASIGANQETQYF
TRBJ1-5 | TRBV6-6 | 15 | NA | TRBD1 | TGTGCCAGCAGACCTCCGGGACAGGGGACCCAGCCCCAGCATTTT | CASRPPGQGTQPQHF
TRBJ2-7 | TRBV5-1 | 14 | NA | TRBD2 | TGCGCCAGCAGCGCCCGACAGTCCGGGAGGGAGCAGTACTTC | CASSARQSGREQYF
TRBJ2-1 | TRBV11-3 | 13 | NA | NA | TGTGCCAGCAGCCCGAACTGGGGGGATGAGCAGTTCTTC | CASSPNWGDEQFF
TRBJ2-3 | TRBV19 | 16 | NA | NA | TGTGCCAGTAGTATAGCGGCGCTAGCGAGCACAGATACGCAGTATTTT | CASSIAALASTDTQYF
TRBJ2-5 | TRBV5-1 | 15 | NA | TRBD2 | TGCGCCAGCAGCCCTAGCGGGAGGGCAGGGGAGACCCAGTACTTC | CASSPSGRAGETQYF
TRBJ1-3 | TRBV7-2 | 16 | few | NA | TGTGCCAGCAGCTCCCTACCCTCTTTCTCTGGAAACACCATATATTTT | CASSSLPSFSGNTIYF
TRBJ2-1 | TRBV5-4 | 16 | NA | NA | TGTGCCAGCAGCTTGGATCGACAGAGCTCCTACAATGAGCAGTTCTTC | CASSLDRQSSYNEQFF
TRBJ2-7 | TRBV4-1 | 13 | few | TRBD1 | TGCGCCAGCAGCCTACAGGGGACCTACGAGCAGTACTTC | CASSLQGTYEQYF
TRBJ2-7 | TRBV18 | 15 | once | NA | TGTGCCAGCTCACCGGCAAGCGCCCGATCCTACGAGCAGTACTTC | CASSPASARSYEQYF
TRBJ1-6 | TRBV6-4 | 13 | NA | NA | TGTGCCAGCAGTGAGGGGGCTAATTCACCCCTCCACTTT | CASSEGANSPLHF